These 28 T cell receptor beta chains were all obtained from the same sample, sequenced in a study of cytomegalovirus exposure and HLA in healthy donors. With 60 Vbeta and 13 Jbeta primers, the PCR was carried out. Some clones are missing from TCRdb's copy, which holds only in-frame ones; the method was immunoSEQ multiplex PCR. The sample records under 65,000 clones, 80% being singletons. The sequencing sample was made of PBMCs. These receptors were collected from a man younger than 45 in good health and CMV-seropositive.

The rearrangement joins TRBV30 to TRBJ2-5; D is unclear. Germline-derived CDR1 and CDR2 are GTSNPN and SVGIG (reference sequence). Trimming left V 1 base short and J 4 bases short, with 7 bases between. The CDR3 consists of 12 residues. The CDR3 spells CAWSGWRETQYF. The CDR3 nucleotides read TGTGCCTGGAGTGGGTGGAGAGAGACCCAGTACTTC.

The V gene is TRBV4-1, the J gene TRBJ1-4, with 7 bases aligning to TRBD1. Unmatched junction bases numbered 16, after V lost 6 bases and J lost 6 bases. The CDR3 loop spans 17 amino acids. Germline V lookup: CDR1 MGHRA, CDR2 YSYEKL. The CDR3 region is CASRRRQGDVGDEKLFF. In DNA form, the CDR3 reads TGCGCCAGCAGGAGACGGCAGGGGGATGTTGGGGATGAAAAACTGTTTTTT.

The J gene is TRBJ2-5, the V gene TRBV27; weak D call: TRBD2 (5 bases). Trimming left V 5 bases short and J 5 bases short, with 18 bases between. Germline V CDR1 and CDR2: MNHEY, SMNVEV (reference sequence). The length of the CDR3 is 15 residues. The CDR3 bases are TGTGCCAGCAGTGACTTGATGAGGACGGGGGAGACCCAGTACTTC. This sequence encodes CASSDLMRTGETQYF.

J is TRBJ2-5 and V is TRBV29-1, with TRBD2 identical over 10 bases. Losses at the gene ends were 6 bases for V and 0 bases for J; bases not matched to a gene: 4. This CDR3 comprises 14 residues. Per germline, CDR1 SQVTM and CDR2 ANQGSEA. The CDR3 sequence is CSVPGLANQETQYF. The CDR3, as DNA: TGCAGCGTCCCGGGACTAGCGAACCAAGAGACCCAGTACTTC. The variable domain in full, with the rest retrieved from reference TRBV29-1 and TRBJ2-5, is SAVISQKPSRDICQRGTSLTIQCQVDSQVTMMFWYRQQPGQSLTLIATANQGSEATYESGFVIDKFPISRPNLTFSTLTVSNMSPEDSSIYLCSVPGLANQETQYFGPGTRLLVL.

The V call is TRBV5-5, the J call TRBJ1-2; D not certain. V was pared by 2 bases and J by 0 bases, with 5 bases between. The CDR3 length is 13 residues. CDR1 is SGHKS, CDR2 YYEKEE, per germline (reference sequence). CDR3 loop: CASSLTPNYGYTF. The CDR3 coding sequence is TGTGCCAGCAGCTTAACACCTAACTATGGCTACACCTTC.

The chain recombines TRBV18 with TRBJ2-1, with 8 bases matching TRBD1. This CDR3 is 15 amino acids long. From germline, CDR1 is KGHSH and CDR2 LQKENI. The ends lost 4 bases at V and 7 bases at J; junction bases unmatched: 9. In DNA, the CDR3 is TGTGCCAGCTCACTCGGACAGGGTCTCAGGAATGAGCAGTTCTTC. Its translation: CASSLGQGLRNEQFF. The full variable domain, rest sourced from reference TRBV18 and TRBJ2-1, is NAGVMQNPRHLVRRRGQEARLRCSPMKGHSHVYWYRQLPEEGLKFMVYLQKENIIDESGMPKERFSAEFPKEGPSILRIQQVVRGDSAAYFCASSLGQGLRNEQFFGPGTRLTVL.

The chain uses TRBV18 and TRBJ2-2; 10 bases line up with TRBD1. V was clipped by 10 bases and J by 3 bases; unmatched bases: 8. There are 15 residues in the CDR3. Germline V lookup: CDR1 KGHSH, CDR2 LQKENI. The CDR3, as DNA: TGTGCCACCAACGACAGGGGGCCGGACACCGGGGAGCTGTTTTTT. The encoded protein is CATNDRGPDTGELFF.

V is TRBV5-1 and J is TRBJ1-1, with TRBD1 matching 8 bases. CDR1 is SGHRS, CDR2 YFSETQ, per germline. V gave up 3 bases and J gave up 1 base; unmatched junction bases: 2. This CDR3 has 14 amino acids. The CDR3 DNA is TGCGCCAGCAGCTCACAGGGGGGGAACACTGAAGCTTTCTTT. This translates into CASSSQGGNTEAFF.

The V and J genes are TRBV5-1 and TRBJ1-2, with TRBD1 as a possible D gene (6 bases). V lost 2 bases to trimming and J lost 7 bases, with 12 bases between them. CDR3 length equals 13 residues. Germline CDR1 SGHRS, CDR2 YFSETQ. The CDR3 region has the DNA TGCGCCAGCAGCTTCTCTGACAGGTCTGGCTACACCTTC. Amino acids: CASSFSDRSGYTF.

The table lists this clone with a few counts. The genes are TRBV5-1 and TRBJ1-1; D possibly corresponds to TRBD1 (5 bases). V was shortened by 3 bases and J by 1 base, with 10 bases between the two germline ends. The CDR3 contains 14 residues. CDR1 SGHRS and CDR2 YFSETQ come from the germline V gene. The CDR3 sequence: CASSSTDRNTEAFF. CDR3 nucleotide sequence: TGCGCCAGCAGCTCGACAGACAGGAACACTGAAGCTTTCTTT.

The chain employs TRBV7-3 and TRBJ2-1, with 7 bases matching TRBD1. This CDR3 has 14 amino acids. V lost 0 bases, J lost 9 bases, and 5 bases stayed unmatched. Per germline, CDR1 SGHTA and CDR2 FQGTGA. CDR3: CASSLTLGGTEQFF. CDR3 sequence (DNA): TGTGCCAGCAGCTTAACGTTAGGGGGCACTGAGCAGTTCTTC.

This clone has just one count. This chain joins TRBV9 and TRBJ2-1, with 8 bases matching TRBD1. From germline, CDR1 is SGDLS and CDR2 YYNGEE. V was pared by 0 bases and J by 6 bases, with 5 bases of the junction left unmatched. CDR3 length equals 15 residues. In DNA form, the CDR3 reads TGTGCCAGCAGCGTAGCGAAGACAGGGGTCAATGAGCAGTTCTTC. Translation gives CASSVAKTGVNEQFF.

This clone was counted a few times. The V and J genes are TRBV2 and TRBJ2-4, with D maybe TRBD1 (6 bases). The germline V gene has CDR1 SNHLY and CDR2 FYNNEI. The CDR3 sequence is 12 residues long. V was trimmed by 9 bases and J by 8 bases, leaving 14 bases between them. In DNA form, the CDR3 reads TGTGCCAGTAACAGGGTTGGAGACATTCAGTACTTC. It specifies CASNRVGDIQYF.

The gene calls are TRBV9 and TRBJ1-5; 7 nucleotides match TRBD1. The CDR3 contains 14 residues. The J segment lost 1 base and the V segment lost 4 bases, leaving 2 bases of the junction unmatched. Germline CDR1 reads SGDLS; CDR2 reads YYNGEE. CDR3 in DNA: TGTGCCAGCAGCCGGGACAGCAGCAATCAGCCCCAGCATTTT. Its translation: CASSRDSSNQPQHF.

This clone was counted a single time. This chain uses TRBV9 with TRBJ2-5; D not certain. The CDR3 covers 14 residues. Germline assignment: CDR1 SGDLS and CDR2 YYNGEE. V lost 0 bases and J 1 base, leaving 7 bases between the germline ends. DNA for the CDR3: TGTGCCAGCAGCGTAGATCACTCCCAAGAGACCCAGTACTTC. Encoded protein: CASSVDHSQETQYF.

The chain has TRBV2 and TRBJ2-1, with TRBD2 matching 11 bases. The CDR3 extends over 15 amino acids. After removal of 6 bases from V and 4 bases from J, the junction contained 5 bases not matched to a gene. CDR1 and CDR2 (germline): SNHLY, FYNNEI. Here the CDR3 DNA reads TGTGCCAGCAGGCCCGGGACTAGCGGTTACAATGAGCAGTTCTTC. It translates to CASRPGTSGYNEQFF.

The rearrangement links TRBV19 to TRBJ1-2; weak D call: TRBD1 (6 bases). The germline CDR1 and CDR2 sequences are LNHDA and SQIVND (reference sequence). Trimming removed 5 bases at V and 2 bases at J, with 12 bases between. The CDR3 extends over 14 amino acids. Here the CDR3 DNA reads TGTGCCAGTAGTTATCAGGGGATAAACTATGGCTACACCTTC. This codes for CASSYQGINYGYTF.

The chain joins TRBV6-4 to TRBJ2-1; 14 positions agree with TRBD2. The CDR3 is 15 amino acids. V lost 2 bases, J lost 6 bases, and 0 bases stayed unmatched. Germline-derived CDR1 and CDR2 are MRHNA and SNTAGT. As DNA, the CDR3 is TGTGCCAGCAGTGACGGACTAGCGGGGGGCAATGAGCAGTTCTTC. Translation gives CASSDGLAGGNEQFF.

The V gene is TRBV7-9, the J gene TRBJ2-3, with D possibly being TRBD1 (6 bases). This CDR3 contains 15 residues. Germline V lookup: CDR1 SEHNR, CDR2 FQNEAQ (reference sequence). The V gene lost 4 bases and the J gene lost 0 bases, with 11 bases spanning the gap. CDR3 amino acids: CASSSRTASTDTQYF. CDR3 nucleotides: TGTGCCAGCAGCTCTCGGACAGCGAGCACAGATACGCAGTATTTT.

This chain joins TRBV5-1 and TRBJ2-5; TRBD2 might be the D (6 bases). The CDR3 spans 14 residues. Germline V lookup: CDR1 SGHRS, CDR2 YFSETQ. V was shortened by 0 bases and J by 4 bases, with 10 bases between the two germline ends. Here the CDR3 DNA reads TGCGCCAGCAGCTTGGTGGGGGGAGCAGAGACCCAGTACTTC. Translating it yields CASSLVGGAETQYF.

This sequence joins TRBV5-4 and TRBJ2-7; 9 bases map to TRBD1. Per germline, CDR1 SGHNT and CDR2 YYREEE (reference sequence). V was pared by 4 bases and J by 6 bases, with 8 bases of the junction left unmatched. CDR3 length equals 14 residues. CDR3 DNA sequence: TGTGCCAGCAGCCTGGACAGGGGCATAGGCGAGCAGTACTTC. Encoded protein: CASSLDRGIGEQYF.

This clone was observed a single time. The V and J genes are TRBV19 and TRBJ2-4, with D hard to call. CDR3 length equals 16 residues. With 3 bases removed from V and 0 bases from J, the gap between germline ends came to 12 bases. Per the germline V gene, CDR1 is LNHDA and CDR2 is SQIVND (reference sequence). CDR3 sequence reads: CASSIGRLLAKNIQYF. CDR3 coding DNA: TGTGCCAGTAGTATCGGCAGGCTTCTAGCCAAAAACATTCAGTACTTC.

The chain joins TRBV5-5 to TRBJ1-1; perhaps TRBD1 as D (5 bases). Trimming took off 0 bases at V and 11 bases at J, with 14 bases between the two ends. The CDR3 length is 13 residues. Germline V lookup: CDR1 SGHKS, CDR2 YYEKEE (reference sequence). Here the CDR3 reads CASSLGRGVKAFF. As DNA, the CDR3 is TGTGCCAGCAGCTTGGGGCGGGGCGTGAAGGCTTTCTTT.

This chain uses TRBV28 with TRBJ1-5, with 7 bases identical to TRBD1. Germline V gene lookup returns CDR1 MDHEN and CDR2 SYDVKM. V lost 8 bases to trimming and J lost 2 bases; unmatched junction nucleotides: 9. The CDR3 is 15 amino acids. Here the CDR3 DNA reads TGTGCCAGCCGCCGACAGGGTTTTCGCAATCAGCCCCAGCATTTT. Translated, it gives CASRRQGFRNQPQHF.

This sequence joins TRBV28 and TRBJ2-3; 8 bases align to TRBD1. This CDR3 has 12 residues. Per germline, CDR1 MDHEN and CDR2 SYDVKM. The J segment lost 4 bases and the V segment lost 10 bases, leaving 4 bases of the junction unmatched. This CDR3 reads CAIRGRADTQYF. CDR3 in DNA: TGTGCCATCAGGGGGCGCGCAGATACGCAGTATTTT.

The rearrangement uses TRBV7-9 and TRBJ2-7; D uncertain. CDR3 size: 15 residues. V gave up 0 bases and J gave up 5 bases, with 14 bases separating them. Germline-derived CDR1 and CDR2 are SEHNR and FQNEAQ (reference sequence). The DNA for the CDR3 is TGTGCCAGCAGCTTAGCGATAGGCAGGTCTAACGAGCAGTACTTC. Translation gives CASSLAIGRSNEQYF.

This chain uses TRBV18 with TRBJ2-3; unclear D gene. V lost 3 bases and J lost 0, with 10 bases in between. CDR3 size: 15 residues. Germline CDR1 and CDR2: KGHSH and LQKENI. The CDR3 loop is CASSPSPRSTDTQYF. The DNA for the CDR3 is TGTGCCAGCTCACCTAGCCCTAGAAGCACAGATACGCAGTATTTT.

The rearrangement links TRBV10-2 to TRBJ1-6; 7 bases match TRBD1. The germline V gene encodes CDR1 WSHSY and CDR2 SAAADI. V shed 6 bases, J shed 7 bases, and the junction held 12 bases outside the gene matches. This CDR3 is built from 16 residues. CDR3 in amino acids: CASRVRQGALNSPLHF. The CDR3 bases are TGCGCCAGCAGGGTACGACAGGGCGCCCTAAATTCACCCCTCCACTTT.